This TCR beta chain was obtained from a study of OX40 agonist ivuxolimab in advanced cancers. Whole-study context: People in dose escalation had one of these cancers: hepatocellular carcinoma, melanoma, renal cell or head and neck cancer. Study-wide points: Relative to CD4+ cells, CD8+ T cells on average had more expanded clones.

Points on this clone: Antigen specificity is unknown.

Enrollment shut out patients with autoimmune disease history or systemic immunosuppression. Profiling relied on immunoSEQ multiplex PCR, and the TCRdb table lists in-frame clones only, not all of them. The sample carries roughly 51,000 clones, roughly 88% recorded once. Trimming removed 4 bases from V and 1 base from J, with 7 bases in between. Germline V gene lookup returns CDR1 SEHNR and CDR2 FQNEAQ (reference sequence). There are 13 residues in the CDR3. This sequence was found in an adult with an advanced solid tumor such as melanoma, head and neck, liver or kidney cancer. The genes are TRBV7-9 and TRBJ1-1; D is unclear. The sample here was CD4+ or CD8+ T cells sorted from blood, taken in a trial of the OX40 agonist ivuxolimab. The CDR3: CASSSLSNTEAFF. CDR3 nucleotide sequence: TGTGCCAGCAGCTCACTATCGAACACTGAAGCTTTCTTT. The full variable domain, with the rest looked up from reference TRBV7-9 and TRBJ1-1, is DTGVSQNPRHKITKRGQNVTFRCDPISEHNRLYWYRQTLGQGPEFLTYFQNEAQLEKSRLLSDRFSAERPKGSFSTLEIQRTEQGDSAMYLCASSSLSNTEAFFGQGTRLTVV.